This T cell receptor beta chain comes out of a study of patients and donors after allogeneic stem cell transplantation. A few counts support this clonotype. MiXCR, run by TCRdb on the RT-PCR reads, gives a single entry per CDR3 protein. This repertoire shows roughly 180,000 distinct CDR3 sequences, around 41% found once; its top ten account for 33%. The sequenced material came from blood, either unsorted or a sorted T cell fraction (not recorded which). This TCR came from a human donor who was either an allogeneic HSCT recipient or a stem cell or donor lymphocyte infusion donor (not recorded which). It is not recorded whose cells these are; they may come from a transplant donor.

The CDR3 region is CASSPGGGNEQFF. The CDR3 nucleotides read TGTGCCAGCAGCCCGGGGGGAGGCAATGAGCAGTTCTTC. This chain connects TRBV14 to TRBJ2-1; 7 positions agree with TRBD2. The CDR3 extends over 13 amino acids. Germline-derived CDR1 and CDR2 are SGHDN and FVKESK. The junction had 3 bases not matched to a gene; V was cut back by 4 bases and J by 6 bases.